The TCR beta chain described here comes from a study of shared clonotypes between healthy human individuals. General study results and limits: Rarefaction analysis demonstrated incomplete sorted-subset sequencing notwithstanding large depth. Researchers found naive subsets generally carried larger estimated richness than memory subsets. Sampling covered nothing but blood. Tissue TCR repertoires likely differ from those found in blood.

The CDR3 has 13 amino acids. Germline CDR1 is LNHDA and CDR2 is SQIVND (reference sequence). Trimming stripped 8 bases from V and 0 bases from J, with 11 bases between. As for this clone: Its specificity is not known.

CD8 cells classed as naive were CD45RO-negative and positively selected for CCR7, excluding terminally differentiated effector memory CD45RA+ cells. Researchers ran the assay at a deep level. Assay: immunoSEQ multiplex PCR; the TCRdb copy retains only in-frame clones and omits some. The sample shows some 740,000 clones, 80% to 95% of them seen only once. This sequence was found in a man aged 30 to 39 in good health. The chain carries TRBV19 and TRBJ2-7; tentatively, D is TRBD1 (6 bases). Sequenced input: naive CD8+ T cells sorted from blood. The CDR3 reads CASAQGSSYEQYF. CDR3 nucleotide sequence: TGTGCCAGTGCTCAGGGGAGCTCCTACGAGCAGTACTTC.